Sequencing of this T cell receptor (beta chain) was carried out in a study of T cell responses to AZD1222 COVID-19 vaccine. General study findings and limits: Donors skewed white British and female; clonal diversity was possibly underestimated. After the peak T cell response, and only then, were repertoires sampled. Two AZD1222 administrations were followed by greater Spike-specific TCR breadth and depth.

Comment on this clone: Antigen specificity is unknown.

Sequenced by immunoSEQ multiplex PCR; TCRdb stores in-frame clones only, minus some. The table shows some 91,000 clones, with around nine tenths occurring only once. CDR1 and CDR2 from the germline V gene are SGDLS and YYNGEE. Trimming took 0 bases from V and 2 from J, leaving 9 bases between them. The CDR3 totals 15 residues. Sequenced here: peripheral blood, sampled on day 0 of AZD1222 vaccination. This receptor was identified in an adult in good health. The gene calls are TRBV9 and TRBJ1-5; unclear D gene. Here the CDR3 reads CASSVGGLGNQPQHF. In DNA, the CDR3 is TGTGCCAGCAGCGTAGGAGGGCTTGGCAATCAGCCCCAGCATTTT.